This entry lists 13 T cell receptor beta chains sequenced from one sample in a study of shared clonotypes between healthy human individuals. Clones were read by immunoSEQ multiplex PCR, and TCRdb kept only the in-frame ones, dropping some. This table has 2,500,000 or so clones, approximately 94% appearing once. Sample: naive CD4+ T cells sorted from blood. Subset denoted: CD45RA+ positively selected. Source of these receptors: a man younger than 30 in good health.

J is TRBJ2-1 and V is TRBV27, with TRBD2 matching over 9 bases. The CDR3 has 18 residues. CDR1 is MNHEY and CDR2 is SMNVEV in the germline V gene (reference sequence). Trimming cost V 6 bases and J 7 bases; bases outside gene matches: 19. CDR3 region: CASRRDIGTSWASNEQFF. The CDR3 nucleotides read TGTGCCAGCAGAAGAGATATAGGGACTAGCTGGGCTTCGAATGAGCAGTTCTTC.

This chain links TRBV19 with TRBJ1-5; 9 positions match TRBD1. Per germline, CDR1 LNHDA and CDR2 SQIVND (reference sequence). V was clipped by 5 bases and J by 1 base; unmatched bases: 6. This CDR3 has 16 residues. The CDR3 protein is CASSVGQGRSNQPQHF. The DNA of the CDR3 is TGTGCCAGTAGTGTAGGACAGGGGAGAAGCAATCAGCCCCAGCATTTT. Full variable domain (remainder filled in from reference TRBV19 and TRBJ1-5): DGGITQSPKYLFRKEGQNVTLSCEQNLNHDAMYWYRQDPGQGLRLIYYSQIVNDFQKGDIAEGYSVSREKKESFPLTVTSAQKNPTAFYLCASSVGQGRSNQPQHFGDGTRLSIL.

The chain links TRBV28 to TRBJ1-5, with 7 bases lining up with TRBD1. Germline assignment: CDR1 MDHEN and CDR2 SYDVKM. V lost 4 bases, J lost 1 base, and 4 bases stayed unmatched. The CDR3 runs 15 residues. CDR3 residues: CASSSTGRSNQPQHF. In nucleotides, the CDR3 is TGTGCCAGCAGTTCGACAGGGAGAAGCAATCAGCCCCAGCATTTT. The variable domain in full, with the rest retrieved from reference TRBV28 and TRBJ1-5, is DVKVTQSSRYLVKRTGEKVFLECVQDMDHENMFWYRQDPGLGLRLIYFSYDVKMKEKGDIPEGYSVSREKKERFSLILESASTNQTSMYLCASSSTGRSNQPQHFGDGTRLSIL.

Points on this clone: This same CDR3 is encoded by further DNA sequences in the sample. CDR3 nucleotide sequence: TGTGCCAGCAGCTTAGCGCCAAACACCGGGGAGCTGTTTTTT. Its protein is CASSLAPNTGELFF. V gene TRBV7-2 combines with J gene TRBJ2-2; D is ambiguous. CDR3 length: 14 amino acids. V was trimmed by 0 bases and J by 2 bases, leaving 4 bases between them. The germline CDR1 and CDR2 sequences are SGHTA and FQGNSA.

The chain combines TRBV30 with TRBJ1-6, with a tentative D call TRBD1 (5 bases). The length of the CDR3 is 15 residues. From germline, CDR1 is GTSNPN and CDR2 SVGIG (reference sequence). Trimming cost V 5 bases and J 0 bases, with 11 bases left between them. The chain's CDR3 is CAWGTQGSYNSPLHF. CDR3 sequence (DNA): TGTGCCTGGGGGACTCAGGGCTCCTATAATTCACCCCTCCACTTT.

The V gene is TRBV6-5, the J gene TRBJ2-5; 9 nucleotides line up with TRBD2. The V and J ends lost 5 bases and 6 bases, in that order; junction bases with no gene match: 10. Germline lookup yields CDR1 MNHEY and CDR2 SVGAGI. The CDR3 totals 15 residues. The CDR3: CASSPPGGGGKTQYF. The CDR3 DNA sequence: TGTGCCAGCAGTCCGCCTGGCGGGGGGGGGAAGACCCAGTACTTC.

The chain combines TRBV2 with TRBJ2-3; D gene ambiguous. The V and J ends lost 4 bases and 2 bases respectively, with 7 bases between them. Germline CDR1 reads SNHLY; CDR2 reads FYNNEI. This CDR3 comprises 13 residues. This CDR3 is CASSARYTDTQYF. The CDR3 DNA reads as TGTGCCAGCAGTGCGCGCTACACAGATACGCAGTATTTT.

The rearrangement joins TRBV28 to TRBJ1-2; D uncertain. The CDR3 runs to 12 residues. Germline lookup yields CDR1 MDHEN and CDR2 SYDVKM. Deletions cut 7 bases from V and 1 base from J, with 7 bases between. The CDR3 reads CASTQSNYGYTF. The CDR3 DNA follows: TGTGCCAGCACCCAGAGTAACTATGGCTACACCTTC.

Note on this clone: Other DNA sequences from this sample encode an identical CDR3 as well. This chain joins TRBV11-1 and TRBJ1-1, with unresolved D. The CDR3 consists of 14 residues. V lost 5 bases and J lost 2, with 12 bases in between. CDR1 and CDR2 from the germline V gene are SGHAT and FQDESV (reference sequence). The CDR3 protein is CASSLVPGNTEAFF. CDR3 nucleotide sequence: TGTGCCAGCAGCCTCGTCCCCGGCAACACTGAAGCTTTCTTT. The whole variable domain, filled in from reference TRBV11-1 and TRBJ1-1, reads EAEVAQSPRYKITEKSQAVAFWCDPISGHATLYWYRQILGQGPELLVQFQDESVVDDSQLPKDRFSAERLKGVDSTLKIQPAELGDSAMYLCASSLVPGNTEAFFGQGTRLTVV.

The rearrangement links TRBV5-4 to TRBJ1-6, with D perhaps TRBD1 (5 bases). The CDR3 runs 19 residues. Germline V CDR1 and CDR2: SGHNT, YYREEE (reference sequence). V was shortened by 4 bases and J by 6 bases, with 26 bases between the two germline ends. CDR3 DNA: TGTGCCAGCAGCCTAGGGACGGCGGCAGCGGGCACAACTAATTCACCCCTCCACTTT. It yields the protein CASSLGTAAAGTTNSPLHF.

The chain has TRBV7-9 and TRBJ1-5; TRBD1 matches 7 bases. After removal of 5 bases from V and 6 bases from J, the junction contained 10 bases not matched to a gene. From germline, CDR1 is SEHNR and CDR2 FQNEAQ (reference sequence). The CDR3 length is 15 residues. CDR3 protein: CASSSDRVLSQPQHF. The DNA of the CDR3 is TGTGCCAGCAGCAGTGACAGGGTATTAAGTCAGCCCCAGCATTTT.

A single count supports this clone. The V and J genes are TRBV6-6 and TRBJ2-5; D not certain. The CDR3 is 16 residues long. Germline CDR1 reads MNHNY; CDR2 reads SVGAGI (reference sequence). V lost 4 bases and J 1 base, leaving 16 bases between the germline ends. The CDR3 protein is CASSFKYGALQETQYF. DNA for the CDR3: TGTGCCAGCAGTTTCAAATACGGAGCGCTCCAAGAGACCCAGTACTTC.

The V call is TRBV28, the J call TRBJ2-7; maybe TRBD1 (5 bases). Trimming took off 5 bases at V and 5 bases at J, with 10 bases between the two ends. This CDR3 contains 12 residues. Germline lookup yields CDR1 MDHEN and CDR2 SYDVKM. CDR3 residues: CASSVLGDEQYF. DNA for the CDR3: TGTGCCAGCAGTGTGTTAGGGGACGAGCAGTACTTC.